This entry lists 18 T cell receptor beta chains sequenced from one sample in a study of CD39 and CD103 CD8 tumor-infiltrating T cells. Profiled with immunoSEQ multiplex PCR; TCRdb holds only in-frame clones, not every one. The data show about 3,400 clones, less than 65% seen once. Input material: CD39- CD103- CD8+ T cells sorted from the tumor. Subset: CD103-CD39- double-negative CD45RA- CD8 T cells. These receptors all come from a human donor with head and neck squamous cell carcinoma.

The chain uses TRBV27 and TRBJ2-7; TRBD1 might be the D (5 bases). Germline CDR1 and CDR2: MNHEY and SMNVEV (reference sequence). V lost 4 bases, J lost 4 bases, and 14 bases lay in between. The CDR3 length is 14 residues. CDR3 nucleotide sequence: TGTGCCAGCAGTTGGGGCTTAGGAATGTACGAGCAGTACTTC. It specifies CASSWGLGMYEQYF.

This clone showed up just a few times. The genes are TRBV4-1 and TRBJ1-1; 7 nucleotides align to TRBD1. Germline CDR1 reads MGHRA; CDR2 reads YSYEKL. Germline trimming cut 0 bases from V and 2 bases from J; bases unmatched to any gene: 3. This CDR3 region has 15 residues. CDR3: CASSQDRQGNTEAFF. The CDR3 bases are TGCGCCAGCAGCCAAGACCGACAGGGAAACACTGAAGCTTTCTTT.

V usage is TRBV27 and J usage is TRBJ2-3; D is unresolved. CDR3 length: 15 amino acids. The ends were cut back, 5 bases at V and 0 bases at J, with 12 bases in the middle. Germline CDR1 reads MNHEY; CDR2 reads SMNVEV (reference sequence). CDR3: CASSHRPQSTDTQYF. CDR3 nucleotide sequence: TGTGCCAGCAGTCACCGACCCCAGAGCACAGATACGCAGTATTTT.

The chain uses TRBV4-1 and TRBJ2-1; D not certain. CDR1 is MGHRA and CDR2 is YSYEKL in the germline V gene. This CDR3 spans 13 amino acids. Trimming stripped 0 bases from V and 6 bases from J, with 6 bases between. The CDR3 here is CASSQEGTNEQFF. The CDR3 nucleotides read TGCGCCAGCAGCCAAGAAGGTACCAATGAGCAGTTCTTC.

The rearrangement uses TRBV5-1 and TRBJ2-3; 15 positions agree with TRBD2. Germline CDR1 SGHRS, CDR2 YFSETQ. With V trimmed by 3 bases and J by 6 bases, 2 bases remained unmatched. This CDR3 is 15 amino acids long. The CDR3 loop reads CASSWTSGGADTQYF. CDR3 DNA sequence: TGCGCCAGCAGCTGGACTAGCGGGGGGGCGGATACGCAGTATTTT.

V is TRBV7-8 and J is TRBJ2-7; no definite D call. V was shortened by 3 bases and J by 2 bases, with 8 bases between the two germline ends. The CDR3 covers 13 residues. CDR1 is SGHVS and CDR2 is FQNEAQ in the germline V gene. The CDR3 sequence is CASSFGVTYEQYF. For the CDR3, the DNA is TGTGCCAGCAGCTTTGGGGTTACCTACGAGCAGTACTTC.

V is TRBV4-3 and J is TRBJ2-7; 10 bases are shared with TRBD1. The CDR3 contains 17 residues. The V and J ends lost 1 base and 2 bases, in that order; junction bases with no gene match: 8. Germline CDR1 is LGHNA and CDR2 is YSLEER. Here the CDR3 reads CASSQGHFGTGAYEQYF. The DNA of the CDR3 is TGCGCCAGCAGCCAAGGTCATTTTGGGACAGGGGCCTACGAGCAGTACTTC.

V gene TRBV7-3 combines with J gene TRBJ2-3; no firm D call. This CDR3 has 14 residues. Trimming stripped 5 bases from V and 2 bases from J, with 11 bases between. Germline CDR1 SGHTA, CDR2 FQGTGA. In DNA form, the CDR3 reads TGTGCCAGCAGCGTAGTGGGTAACACAGATACGCAGTATTTT. Translation gives CASSVVGNTDTQYF.

The chain joins TRBV9 to TRBJ2-5; 8 nucleotides align to TRBD2. The CDR3 runs to 15 residues. The germline V gene has CDR1 SGDLS and CDR2 YYNGEE. The trim removed 3 bases at V and 4 bases at J, leaving 8 bases unmatched. In DNA, the CDR3 is TGTGCCAGCAGCGGGGGGGGAACTAGCGGAGAGACCCAGTACTTC. Translated, it gives CASSGGGTSGETQYF.

The sample holds a few counts of this clone. This sequence joins TRBV9 and TRBJ1-1; perhaps TRBD1 as D (5 bases). The germline V gene has CDR1 SGDLS and CDR2 YYNGEE. The CDR3 is 13 residues long. The V and J ends lost 2 bases and 6 bases respectively, with 11 bases between them. The CDR3 is CASSVSGWAEAFF. CDR3 bases: TGTGCCAGCAGCGTGTCAGGGTGGGCTGAAGCTTTCTTT.

Within the sample, this clone is large. In nucleotides, the CDR3 is TGTGCCACGGCGTCTTTGGCAGGGCTCACCGGGGAGCTGTTTTTT. Its protein is CATASLAGLTGELFF. V and J are TRBV15 and TRBJ2-2; D is possibly TRBD1 (5 bases). This CDR3 region has 15 residues. Germline V gene sequence: CDR1 LNHNV, CDR2 YYDKDF (reference sequence). V dropped 9 bases and J dropped 4 bases, with 18 bases sitting between them.

This clone was found a few times. V and J are TRBV4-3 and TRBJ1-5; D unresolved. The V gene lost 3 bases and the J gene lost 3 bases, with 15 bases spanning the gap. The CDR3 totals 16 residues. Germline-derived CDR1 and CDR2 are LGHNA and YSLEER. The chain's CDR3 is CASSQSAGIFNQPQHF. The CDR3 DNA is TGCGCCAGCAGCCAGTCTGCCGGTATCTTCAATCAGCCCCAGCATTTT.

This rearrangement joins TRBV28 to TRBJ2-7, with D possibly being TRBD1 (6 bases). Germline V CDR1 and CDR2: MDHEN, SYDVKM. The CDR3 is 12 residues long. V shed 3 bases and J shed 4 bases, with 7 bases lying between them. This chain's CDR3 is CASSLGHYEQYF. CDR3 nucleotide sequence: TGTGCCAGCAGTTTGGGACATTACGAGCAGTACTTC.

This chain joins TRBV28 and TRBJ1-5, with D possibly being TRBD1 (6 bases). The V gene lost 6 bases and the J gene lost 2 bases, with 14 bases spanning the gap. The CDR3 is 15 amino acids. Germline V gene sequence: CDR1 MDHEN, CDR2 SYDVKM. Written as DNA, the CDR3 is TGTGCCAGCAGCCTAGGGGGAGGGGGCAATCAGCCCCAGCATTTT. It encodes CASSLGGGGNQPQHF.

The chain links TRBV28 to TRBJ2-2, with D possibly TRBD2 on 7 matching bases. The V end lost 2 bases, the J end lost 5 bases, and 30 bases lay between the germline ends. The CDR3 covers 21 residues. CDR1 and CDR2 (germline): MDHEN, SYDVKM. In DNA, the CDR3 is TGTGCCAGCAGTTTAAGGTTAGAGTTTCGATCCGGGGGGCTTTGGACCGGGGAGCTGTTTTTT. It codes for CASSLRLEFRSGGLWTGELFF.

The chain joins TRBV30 to TRBJ1-2, with 7 bases aligning to TRBD1. Germline assignment: CDR1 GTSNPN and CDR2 SVGIG (reference sequence). V was pared by 3 bases and J by 2 bases, with 6 bases of the junction left unmatched. CDR3 length: 14 amino acids. The DNA for the CDR3 is TGTGCCTGGAGCGCCACGACAGGGAACTATGGCTACACCTTC. This translates into CAWSATTGNYGYTF.

In its sample, this clone ranks as large. The sample contains more than one DNA sequence encoding this CDR3. The rearrangement links TRBV4-3 to TRBJ1-1, with unresolved D. Trimming took off 0 bases at V and 2 bases at J, with 10 bases between the two ends. The CDR3 contains 15 residues. CDR1 and CDR2 (germline): LGHNA, YSLEER. The CDR3 DNA is TGCGCCAGCAGCCAAGATAGCGGCGGCAACACTGAAGCTTTCTTT. This sequence encodes CASSQDSGGNTEAFF.

This clone appeared a few times. The gene calls are TRBV6-1 and TRBJ2-7, with D possibly called TRBD1 or TRBD2 (6 bases each). Germline CDR1 reads MNHNS; CDR2 reads SASEGT. This CDR3 has 16 residues. Trimming pared 1 base from V and 2 bases from J, leaving 15 bases between. The chain's CDR3 is CASSEVSFGGPYEQYF. CDR3 nucleotides: TGTGCCAGCAGTGAAGTGTCATTTGGGGGGCCCTACGAGCAGTACTTC.